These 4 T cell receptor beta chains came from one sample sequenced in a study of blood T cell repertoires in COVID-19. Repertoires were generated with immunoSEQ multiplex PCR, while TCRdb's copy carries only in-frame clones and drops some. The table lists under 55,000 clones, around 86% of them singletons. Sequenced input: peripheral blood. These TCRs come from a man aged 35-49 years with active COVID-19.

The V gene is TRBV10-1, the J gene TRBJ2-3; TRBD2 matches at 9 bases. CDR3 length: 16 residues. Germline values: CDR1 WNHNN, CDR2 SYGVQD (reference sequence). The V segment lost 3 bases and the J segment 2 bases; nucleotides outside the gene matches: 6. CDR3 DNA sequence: TGCGCCAGCAGTGATCTAGCGGGGCGCTACACAGATACGCAGTATTTT. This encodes CASSDLAGRYTDTQYF.

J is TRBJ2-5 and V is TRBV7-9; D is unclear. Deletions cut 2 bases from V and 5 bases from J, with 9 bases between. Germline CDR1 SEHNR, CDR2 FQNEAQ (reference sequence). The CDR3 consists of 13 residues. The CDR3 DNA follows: TGTGCCAGCAGCTTATCGGGTTGGGAGACCCAGTACTTC. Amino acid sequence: CASSLSGWETQYF.

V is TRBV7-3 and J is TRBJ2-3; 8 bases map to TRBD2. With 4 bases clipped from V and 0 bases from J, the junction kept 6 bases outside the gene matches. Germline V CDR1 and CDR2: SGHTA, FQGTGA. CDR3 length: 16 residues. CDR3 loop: CASSSLGLASTDTQYF. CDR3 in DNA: TGTGCCAGCAGCTCCCTTGGACTAGCAAGCACAGATACGCAGTATTTT.

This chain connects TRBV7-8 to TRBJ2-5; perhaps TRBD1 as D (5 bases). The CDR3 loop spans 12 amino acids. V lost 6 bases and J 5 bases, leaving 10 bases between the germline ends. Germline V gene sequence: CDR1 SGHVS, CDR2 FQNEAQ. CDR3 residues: CASRWGGETQYF. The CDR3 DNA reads TGTGCCAGCAGGTGGGGCGGCGAGACCCAGTACTTC. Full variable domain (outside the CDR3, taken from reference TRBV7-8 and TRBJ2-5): GAGVSQSPRYKVAKRGQDVALRCDPISGHVSLFWYQQALGQGPEFLTYFQNEAQLDKSGLPSDRFFAERPEGSVSTLKIQRTQQEDSAVYLCASRWGGETQYFGPGTRLLVL.